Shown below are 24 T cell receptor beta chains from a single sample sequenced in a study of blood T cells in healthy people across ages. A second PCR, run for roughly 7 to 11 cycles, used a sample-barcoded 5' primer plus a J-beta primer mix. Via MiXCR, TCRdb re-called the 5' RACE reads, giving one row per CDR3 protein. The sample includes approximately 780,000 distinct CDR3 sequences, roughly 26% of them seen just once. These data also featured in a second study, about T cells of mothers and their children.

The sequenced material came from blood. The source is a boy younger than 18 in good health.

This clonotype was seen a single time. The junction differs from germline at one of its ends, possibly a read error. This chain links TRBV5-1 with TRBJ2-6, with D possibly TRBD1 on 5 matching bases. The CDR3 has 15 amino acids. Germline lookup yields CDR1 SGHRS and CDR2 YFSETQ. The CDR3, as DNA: TGCGCCAGCAGCTCCGTCCGCTCTGGGGCCAACGCCCTGACTTTC. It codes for CASSSVRSGANALTF. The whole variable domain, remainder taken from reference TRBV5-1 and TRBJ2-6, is KAGVTQTPRYLIKTRGQQVTLSCSPISGHRSVSWYQQTPGQGLQFLFEYFSETQRNKGNFPGRFSGRQFSNSRSEMNVSTLELGDSALYLCASSSVRSGANALTFGAGSRLTVL.

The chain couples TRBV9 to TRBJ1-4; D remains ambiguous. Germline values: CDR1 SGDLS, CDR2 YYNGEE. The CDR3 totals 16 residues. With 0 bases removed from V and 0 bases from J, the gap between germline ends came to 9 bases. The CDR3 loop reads CASSVGNTATNEKLFF. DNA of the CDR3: TGTGCCAGCAGCGTAGGGAACACGGCAACTAATGAAAAACTGTTTTTT.

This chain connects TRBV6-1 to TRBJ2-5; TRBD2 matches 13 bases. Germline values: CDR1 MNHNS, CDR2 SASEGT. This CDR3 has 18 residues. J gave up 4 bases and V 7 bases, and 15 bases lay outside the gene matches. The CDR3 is CASMVRLAGGSHPETQYF. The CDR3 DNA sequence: TGTGCCAGCATGGTTCGACTAGCGGGGGGAAGTCACCCAGAGACCCAGTACTTC.

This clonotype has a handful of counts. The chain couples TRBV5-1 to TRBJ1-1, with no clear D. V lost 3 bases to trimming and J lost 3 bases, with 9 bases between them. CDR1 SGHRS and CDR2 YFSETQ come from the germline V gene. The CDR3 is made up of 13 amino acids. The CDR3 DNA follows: TGCGCCAGCAGCTCCCCTCCGGACACTGAAGCTTTCTTT. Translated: CASSSPPDTEAFF.

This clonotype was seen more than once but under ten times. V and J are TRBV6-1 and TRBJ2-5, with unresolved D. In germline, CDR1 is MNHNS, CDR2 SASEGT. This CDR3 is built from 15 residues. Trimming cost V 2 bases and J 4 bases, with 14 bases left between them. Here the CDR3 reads CASSELGPASETQYF. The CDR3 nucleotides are TGTGCCAGCAGTGAACTCGGCCCGGCATCAGAGACCCAGTACTTC.

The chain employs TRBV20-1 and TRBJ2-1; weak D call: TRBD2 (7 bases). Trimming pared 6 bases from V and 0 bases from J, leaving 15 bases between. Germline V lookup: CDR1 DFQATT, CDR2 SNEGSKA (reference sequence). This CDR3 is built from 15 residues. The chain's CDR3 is CSAVRGGPSYNEQFF. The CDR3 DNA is TGCAGTGCCGTGAGGGGGGGCCCCTCCTACAATGAGCAGTTCTTC.

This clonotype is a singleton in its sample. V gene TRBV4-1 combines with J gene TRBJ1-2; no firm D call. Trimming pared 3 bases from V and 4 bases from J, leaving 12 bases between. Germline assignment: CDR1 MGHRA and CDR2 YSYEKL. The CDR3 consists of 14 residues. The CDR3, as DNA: TGCGCCAGCAGCCACGATGGCAGCGTCTATGGCTACACCTTC. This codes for CASSHDGSVYGYTF.

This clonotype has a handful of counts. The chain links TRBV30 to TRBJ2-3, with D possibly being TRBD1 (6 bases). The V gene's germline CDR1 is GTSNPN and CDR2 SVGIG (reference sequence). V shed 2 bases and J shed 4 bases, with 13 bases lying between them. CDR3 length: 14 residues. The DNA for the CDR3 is TGTGCCTGGAGTATCGGCAGGGGTGCAGATACGCAGTATTTT. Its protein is CAWSIGRGADTQYF.

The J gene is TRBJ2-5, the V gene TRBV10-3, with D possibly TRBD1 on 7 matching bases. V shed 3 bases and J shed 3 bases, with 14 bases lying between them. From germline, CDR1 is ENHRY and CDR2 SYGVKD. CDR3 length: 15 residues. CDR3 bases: TGTGCCATCAGTGAACTGACAGGGAGGAAAGAGACCCAGTACTTC. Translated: CAISELTGRKETQYF.

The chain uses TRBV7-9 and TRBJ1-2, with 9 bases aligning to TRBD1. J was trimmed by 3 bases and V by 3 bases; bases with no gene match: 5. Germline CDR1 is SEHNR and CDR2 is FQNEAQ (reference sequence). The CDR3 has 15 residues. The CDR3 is CASSLTGGVDYGYTF. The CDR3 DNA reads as TGTGCCAGCAGCTTGACAGGGGGAGTCGACTATGGCTACACCTTC.

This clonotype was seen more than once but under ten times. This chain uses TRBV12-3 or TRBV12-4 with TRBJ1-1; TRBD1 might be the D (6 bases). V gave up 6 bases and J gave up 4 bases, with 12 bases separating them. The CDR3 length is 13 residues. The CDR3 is CASSPGEFTEAFF. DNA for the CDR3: TGTGCCAGCAGCCCAGGGGAGTTCACTGAAGCTTTCTTT.

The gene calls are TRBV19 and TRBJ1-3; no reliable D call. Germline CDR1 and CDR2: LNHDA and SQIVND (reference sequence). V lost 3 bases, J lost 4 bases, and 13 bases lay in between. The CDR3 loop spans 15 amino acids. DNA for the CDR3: TGTGCCAGTAGTATGATGTGGGGATCCGGAAACACCATATATTTT. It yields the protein CASSMMWGSGNTIYF. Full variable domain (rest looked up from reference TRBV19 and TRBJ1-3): DGGITQSPKYLFRKEGQNVTLSCEQNLNHDAMYWYRQDPGQGLRLIYYSQIVNDFQKGDIAEGYSVSREKKESFPLTVTSAQKNPTAFYLCASSMMWGSGNTIYFGEGSWLTVV.

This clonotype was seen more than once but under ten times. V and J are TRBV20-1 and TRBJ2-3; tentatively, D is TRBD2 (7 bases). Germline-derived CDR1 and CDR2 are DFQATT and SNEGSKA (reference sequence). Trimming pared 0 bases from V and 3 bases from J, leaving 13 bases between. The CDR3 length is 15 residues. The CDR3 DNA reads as TGCAGTGCTAGAGAGGGGGGAGGGGGAACAGATACGCAGTATTTT. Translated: CSAREGGGGTDTQYF.

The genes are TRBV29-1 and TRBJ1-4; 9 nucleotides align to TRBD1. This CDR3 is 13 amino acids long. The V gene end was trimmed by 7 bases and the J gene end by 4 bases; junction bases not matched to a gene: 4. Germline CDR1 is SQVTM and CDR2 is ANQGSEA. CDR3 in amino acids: CSAMGQGNEKLFF. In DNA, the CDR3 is TGCAGCGCCATGGGACAGGGTAATGAAAAACTGTTTTTT.

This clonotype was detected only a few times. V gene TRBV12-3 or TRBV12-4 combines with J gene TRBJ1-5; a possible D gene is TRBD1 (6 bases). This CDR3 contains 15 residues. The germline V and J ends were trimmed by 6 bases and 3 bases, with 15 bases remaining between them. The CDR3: CASSLGGQNNQPQHF. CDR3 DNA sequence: TGTGCCAGCAGCTTGGGCGGACAGAACAATCAGCCCCAGCATTTT.

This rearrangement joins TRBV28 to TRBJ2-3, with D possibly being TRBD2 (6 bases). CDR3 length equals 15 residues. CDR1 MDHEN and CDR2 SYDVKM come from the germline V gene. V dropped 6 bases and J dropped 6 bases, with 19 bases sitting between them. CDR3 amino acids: CASSTRRGLPDTQYF. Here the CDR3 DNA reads TGTGCCAGCAGCACCCGGAGGGGATTACCGGATACGCAGTATTTT.

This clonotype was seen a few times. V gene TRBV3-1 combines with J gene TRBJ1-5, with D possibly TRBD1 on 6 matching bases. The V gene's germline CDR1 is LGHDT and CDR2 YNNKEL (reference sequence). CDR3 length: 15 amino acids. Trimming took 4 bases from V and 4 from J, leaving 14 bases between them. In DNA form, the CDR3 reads TGTGCCAGCAGCCCCGGGGCAGGGGCAAATCAGCCCCAGCATTTT. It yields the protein CASSPGAGANQPQHF.

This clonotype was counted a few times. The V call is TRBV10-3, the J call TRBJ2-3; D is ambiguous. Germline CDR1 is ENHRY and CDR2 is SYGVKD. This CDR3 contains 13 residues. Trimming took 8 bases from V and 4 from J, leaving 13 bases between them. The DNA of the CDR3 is TGTGCCATCCAAACAGAAACCCCAGATACGCAGTATTTT. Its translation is CAIQTETPDTQYF.

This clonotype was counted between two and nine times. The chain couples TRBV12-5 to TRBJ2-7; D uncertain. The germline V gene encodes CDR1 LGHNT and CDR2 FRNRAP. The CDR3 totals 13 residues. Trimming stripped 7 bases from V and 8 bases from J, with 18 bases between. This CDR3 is CASAPSSLYKQYF. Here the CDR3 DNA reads TGTGCTAGTGCCCCCTCATCCCTCTATAAGCAGTACTTC. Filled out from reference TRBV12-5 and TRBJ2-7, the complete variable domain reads DARVTQTPRHKVTEMGQEVTMRCQPILGHNTVFWYRQTMMQGLELLAYFRNRAPLDDSGMPKDRFSAEMPDATLATLKIQPSEPRDSAVYFCASAPSSLYKQYFGPGTRLTVT.

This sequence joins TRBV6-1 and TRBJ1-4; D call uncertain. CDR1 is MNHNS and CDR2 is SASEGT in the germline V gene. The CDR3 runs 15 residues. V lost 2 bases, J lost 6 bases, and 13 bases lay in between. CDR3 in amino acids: CASSESPKGDEKLFF. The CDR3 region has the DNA TGTGCCAGCAGTGAATCCCCGAAGGGAGATGAAAAACTGTTTTTT.

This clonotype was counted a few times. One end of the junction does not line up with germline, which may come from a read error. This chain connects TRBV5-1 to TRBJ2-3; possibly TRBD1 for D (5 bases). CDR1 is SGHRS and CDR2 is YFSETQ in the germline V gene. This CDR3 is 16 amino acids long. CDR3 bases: TGCGCCAGCAGCTTGGTTGGTTATCTGGGCACAGGTACGCAGTATTTT. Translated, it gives CASSLVGYLGTGTQYF.

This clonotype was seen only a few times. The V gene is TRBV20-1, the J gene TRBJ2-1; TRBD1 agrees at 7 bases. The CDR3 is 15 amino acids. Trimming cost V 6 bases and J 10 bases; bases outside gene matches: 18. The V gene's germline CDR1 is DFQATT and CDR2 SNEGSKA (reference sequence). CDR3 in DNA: TGCAGTGCCGCCCGGAGGACAGGAGTGCCAGGGGAGCAGTTCTTC. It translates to CSAARRTGVPGEQFF.

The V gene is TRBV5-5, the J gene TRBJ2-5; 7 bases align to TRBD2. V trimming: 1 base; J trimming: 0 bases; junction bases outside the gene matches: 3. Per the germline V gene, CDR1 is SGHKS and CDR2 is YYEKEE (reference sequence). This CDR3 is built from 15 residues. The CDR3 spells CASSLWGGYQETQYF. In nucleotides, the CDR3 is TGTGCCAGCAGCTTGTGGGGGGGGTACCAAGAGACCCAGTACTTC.

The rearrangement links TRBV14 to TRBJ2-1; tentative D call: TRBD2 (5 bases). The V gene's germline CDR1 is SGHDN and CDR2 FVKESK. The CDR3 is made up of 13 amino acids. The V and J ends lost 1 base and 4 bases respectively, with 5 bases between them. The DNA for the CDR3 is TGTGCCAGCAGCCAAGCGGGGTACAATGAGCAGTTCTTC. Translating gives CASSQAGYNEQFF. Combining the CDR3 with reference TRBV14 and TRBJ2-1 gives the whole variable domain EAGVTQFPSHSVIEKGQTVTLRCDPISGHDNLYWYRRVMGKEIKFLLHFVKESKQDESGMPNNRFLAERTGGTYSTLKVQPAELEDSGVYFCASSQAGYNEQFFGPGTRLTVL.